This entry lists 3 T cell receptor beta chains sequenced from one sample in a study of cytomegalovirus exposure and HLA in healthy donors. In the PCR, 60 Vbeta and 13 Jbeta primers were used. Here immunoSEQ multiplex PCR was the method, and the copy in TCRdb shows in-frame clones only, minus some. The sample yields approximately 240,000 clones, 82% seen once. Material for sequencing was PBMCs. Source of these receptors: a woman aged 40-49 years in good health and CMV-seronegative.

The chain joins TRBV7-2 to TRBJ1-5, with TRBD1 matching 8 bases. The CDR3 consists of 16 residues. Germline CDR1 and CDR2: SGHTA and FQGNSA. The V and J ends lost 3 bases and 0 bases, in that order; junction bases with no gene match: 4. CDR3 DNA: TGTGCCAGCAGCTTTGTGGGGACAGGTAGCAATCAGCCCCAGCATTTT. Its translation: CASSFVGTGSNQPQHF.

The V call is TRBV19, the J call TRBJ1-2; TRBD1 is a possible D gene (5 bases). In germline, CDR1 is LNHDA, CDR2 SQIVND (reference sequence). V was cut by 3 bases and J by 7 bases, with 12 bases left in between. This CDR3 is 13 amino acids long. The CDR3 region is CASSIPGFGGYTF. CDR3 in DNA: TGTGCCAGTAGTATTCCAGGGTTCGGTGGCTACACCTTC.

This sequence joins TRBV5-1 and TRBJ2-7; D gene ambiguous. The CDR3 length is 16 residues. Germline values: CDR1 SGHRS, CDR2 YFSETQ. V was pared by 1 base and J by 5 bases, with 19 bases between. The CDR3 sequence is CASSLLVAALNHEQYF. The CDR3 nucleotides read TGCGCCAGCAGCTTGTTGGTAGCCGCCCTTAACCACGAGCAGTACTTC.